Sequencing of this TCR beta chain was carried out in a study of blood T cell repertoires in COVID-19. Method: immunoSEQ multiplex PCR; TCRdb's copy keeps in-frame clones and lacks some. The data show around 220,000 clones, about four fifths seen once. The germline V gene encodes CDR1 SGHAT and CDR2 FQNNGV. The CDR3 runs 14 residues. V gave up 0 bases and J gave up 2 bases, with 5 bases separating them. The clonotype comes from a woman older than 75 with acute or convalescent COVID-19. V gene TRBV11-2 combines with J gene TRBJ2-1; D uncertain. The sequenced sample was peripheral blood. The CDR3 region is CASSLDAAYNEQFF. For the CDR3, the DNA is TGTGCCAGCAGCTTAGATGCAGCCTACAATGAGCAGTTCTTC.